Listed here are 32 T cell receptor beta chains from one sample, sequenced in a study of blood T cell repertoires in COVID-19. Measured with immunoSEQ multiplex PCR; TCRdb has only the in-frame clones, and not every one. The profile shows some 160,000 clones, roughly 80% of them singletons. Sequences were obtained from peripheral blood. The origin of the receptors is a middle-aged man with active or convalescent COVID-19.

The chain recombines TRBV30 with TRBJ1-1; tentative D call: TRBD1 (5 bases). The CDR3 is 12 amino acids. Germline V gene sequence: CDR1 GTSNPN, CDR2 SVGIG (reference sequence). Trimming took 2 bases from V and 11 from J, leaving 15 bases between them. The CDR3 is CAWSSPGVEAFF. The CDR3 nucleotides read TGTGCCTGGAGTTCCCCGGGGGTTGAGGCTTTCTTT.

J is TRBJ1-5 and V is TRBV19; D call uncertain. Trimming removed 3 bases at V and 7 bases at J, with 22 bases between. Germline V gene lookup returns CDR1 LNHDA and CDR2 SQIVND (reference sequence). The CDR3 runs 17 residues. The DNA for the CDR3 is TGTGCCAGTAGTATCCAGCCGCAGCGGGCGGCGGGCCAGCCCCAGCATTTT. This sequence encodes CASSIQPQRAAGQPQHF. Using reference TRBV19 and TRBJ1-5 for the parts outside the CDR3, the full variable domain is DGGITQSPKYLFRKEGQNVTLSCEQNLNHDAMYWYRQDPGQGLRLIYYSQIVNDFQKGDIAEGYSVSREKKESFPLTVTSAQKNPTAFYLCASSIQPQRAAGQPQHFGDGTRLSIL.

V and J are TRBV28 and TRBJ1-2, with 8 nucleotides matching TRBD1. CDR3 length equals 14 residues. Germline CDR1 is MDHEN and CDR2 is SYDVKM. Trimming removed 6 bases from V and 4 bases from J; junction bases left unmatched: 7. The CDR3: CASRTSTGGYGYTF. Here the CDR3 DNA reads TGTGCCAGCAGGACCTCCACAGGGGGCTATGGCTACACCTTC.

The chain joins TRBV2 to TRBJ2-6, with D unclear. Germline CDR1 is SNHLY and CDR2 is FYNNEI. Trimming removed 3 bases at V and 1 base at J, with 4 bases between. This CDR3 contains 14 residues. The CDR3 protein is CASSDYSGANVLTF. CDR3 coding DNA: TGTGCCAGCAGTGATTATTCTGGGGCCAACGTCCTGACTTTC.

The V call is TRBV5-1, the J call TRBJ2-5, with 8 bases matching TRBD1. The CDR3 has 17 residues. The germline V gene has CDR1 SGHRS and CDR2 YFSETQ. Trimming cost V 3 bases and J 4 bases; bases outside gene matches: 14. CDR3 sequence reads: CASSSGKDRGGGETQYF. In nucleotides, the CDR3 is TGCGCCAGCAGCTCCGGAAAAGACAGGGGTGGAGGAGAGACCCAGTACTTC.

This chain links TRBV5-4 with TRBJ1-6, with D maybe TRBD1 (6 bases). The CDR3 has 15 residues. In germline, CDR1 is SGHNT, CDR2 YYREEE (reference sequence). V lost 2 bases and J 7 bases, leaving 13 bases between the germline ends. The CDR3 DNA reads as TGTGCCAGCAGCTTTCTAGGGGGTAAAAATTCACCCCTCCACTTT. Residues: CASSFLGGKNSPLHF.

This sequence joins TRBV5-1 and TRBJ1-1; D is ambiguous. This CDR3 is 14 amino acids long. The germline V and J ends were trimmed by 5 bases and 3 bases, with 14 bases remaining between them. The germline V gene has CDR1 SGHRS and CDR2 YFSETQ. This CDR3 is CASRTRGGDTEAFF. The CDR3 nucleotides are TGCGCCAGCAGGACGAGAGGCGGGGACACTGAAGCTTTCTTT.

The gene calls are TRBV5-5 and TRBJ1-2, with TRBD1 as a possible D gene (6 bases). Germline V gives CDR1 SGHKS, CDR2 YYEKEE (reference sequence). The CDR3 has 15 amino acids. Between the trimmed V and J ends, which lost 4 bases and 5 bases, there was a span of 18 bases. CDR3 nucleotide sequence: TGTGCCAGCAGCCTTGGATTAGGGGGTGCTTATGGCTACACCTTC. It translates to CASSLGLGGAYGYTF.

This chain connects TRBV7-9 to TRBJ1-1; D perhaps matches TRBD1 (6 bases). V lost 1 base to trimming and J lost 2 bases, with 8 bases between them. This CDR3 is built from 14 residues. CDR1 and CDR2 from the germline V gene are SEHNR and FQNEAQ (reference sequence). For the CDR3, the DNA is TGTGCCAGCAGCTTAGGAGGGGGTAACACTGAAGCTTTCTTT. Translation gives CASSLGGGNTEAFF.

J is TRBJ2-4 and V is TRBV7-8; 8 bases match TRBD1. The CDR3 contains 13 residues. Germline V gene sequence: CDR1 SGHVS, CDR2 FQNEAQ. Trimming removed 5 bases from V and 7 bases from J; junction bases left unmatched: 4. The CDR3 sequence is CASSPDRGNIQYF. The CDR3, as DNA: TGTGCCAGCAGCCCCGACAGGGGTAACATTCAGTACTTC.

This chain connects TRBV5-1 to TRBJ2-5, with 10 positions matching TRBD1. V lost 0 bases and J lost 5; bases outside the gene matches: 16. CDR1 is SGHRS and CDR2 is YFSETQ in the germline V gene. The CDR3 sequence is 19 residues long. The CDR3 bases are TGCGCCAGCAGCTTGGCCGGACAGGGGGGTTTAACAGGGCAGGAGACCCAGTACTTC. Protein product: CASSLAGQGGLTGQETQYF.

The chain recombines TRBV5-3 with TRBJ2-7, with TRBD1 matching over 7 bases. TRBV5-3 falls under the ORF class, with uncertain function. The CDR3 has 14 residues. Trimming removed 10 bases from V and 2 bases from J; junction bases left unmatched: 12. CDR3 nucleotides: TGTGCCTTAGACAGGGAATATCCCGCCTACGAGCAGTACTTC. Amino acids: CALDREYPAYEQYF.

Concerning this clone itself: Sequence at one end of the junction differs from germline and may be a read error. The rearrangement links TRBV2 to TRBJ2-2; 8 bases are a match to TRBD2. The CDR3 loop spans 15 amino acids. Germline V gene sequence: CDR1 SNHLY, CDR2 FYNNEI. The CDR3 nucleotides are TGTGCCAGCAGCTTTAGCGGGATGGGAACCGGGGGGCTGTTTTTT. Its protein is CASSFSGMGTGGLFF.

V usage is TRBV7-8 and J usage is TRBJ1-5, with TRBD1 identical over 8 bases. CDR3 length: 14 amino acids. V shed 5 bases and J 7 bases; nucleotides not matched to a gene: 7. Per the germline V gene, CDR1 is SGHVS and CDR2 is FQNEAQ. The CDR3 nucleotides read TGTGCCAGCAGCGTGGACAGGGAGGCGCAGCCCCAGCATTTT. Encoded protein: CASSVDREAQPQHF.

This clone has just one count. This chain joins TRBV19 and TRBJ2-3, with TRBD2 as a possible D gene (6 bases). Trimming took 9 bases from V and 2 from J, leaving 15 bases between them. The CDR3 is 14 residues long. Germline V gives CDR1 LNHDA, CDR2 SQIVND (reference sequence). The CDR3: CASAVAGTTDTQYF. The CDR3 nucleotides are TGTGCCAGCGCTGTGGCGGGAACCACAGATACGCAGTATTTT.

The chain has TRBV11-2 and TRBJ2-5; TRBD1 matches 7 bases. This CDR3 has 14 amino acids. The germline CDR1 and CDR2 sequences are SGHAT and FQNNGV. The J segment lost 5 bases and the V segment lost 0 bases, leaving 3 bases of the junction unmatched. The CDR3 loop reads CASSLETRGETQYF. CDR3 nucleotide sequence: TGTGCCAGCAGCTTAGAGACCAGGGGGGAGACCCAGTACTTC.

J is TRBJ2-1 and V is TRBV19; no clear D gene. Germline CDR1 reads LNHDA; CDR2 reads SQIVND (reference sequence). V shed 9 bases and J shed 5 bases, with 14 bases lying between them. The CDR3 has 13 residues. CDR3 region: CARSRGFDNEQFF. CDR3 DNA: TGTGCCAGGAGTCGAGGCTTTGACAATGAGCAGTTCTTC.

In its sample, this clone was seen a few times. Different DNA sequences within this sample yield the same CDR3. The rearrangement joins TRBV28 to TRBJ2-3, with TRBD2 identical over 7 bases. The CDR3 has 14 amino acids. Germline CDR1 MDHEN, CDR2 SYDVKM. Losses at the gene ends were 2 bases for V and 4 bases for J; bases not matched to a gene: 3. The CDR3 protein is CASSLLAGADTQYF. The CDR3 region has the DNA TGTGCCAGCAGTTTACTGGCGGGAGCAGATACGCAGTATTTT.

The chain uses TRBV3-1 (or the pseudogene TRBV3-2) and TRBJ2-7; D uncertain. V lost 1 base and J lost 3, with 13 bases in between. Germline assignment: CDR1 LGHDT and CDR2 YNNKEL (reference sequence). This CDR3 region has 15 residues. CDR3 DNA: TGTGCCAGCAGCCAAGTTTTGGCCTCCCTCTACGAGCAGTACTTC. Its translation: CASSQVLASLYEQYF.

The chain employs TRBV27 and TRBJ1-5, with TRBD1 matching 9 bases. This CDR3 spans 16 amino acids. The J segment lost 0 bases and the V segment lost 4 bases, leaving 4 bases of the junction unmatched. The germline V gene encodes CDR1 MNHEY and CDR2 SMNVEV (reference sequence). The CDR3 bases are TGTGCCAGCAGTTCCTGGACAGGGGTTAGCAATCAGCCCCAGCATTTT. Its translation: CASSSWTGVSNQPQHF.

The chain uses TRBV7-3 and TRBJ2-1; 7 bases align to TRBD2. The CDR3 has 14 amino acids. V lost 4 bases, J lost 4 bases, and 4 bases stayed unmatched. Germline CDR1 and CDR2: SGHTA and FQGTGA. CDR3 in amino acids: CASSSGLPYNEQFF. CDR3 DNA: TGTGCCAGCAGCTCGGGACTACCTTACAATGAGCAGTTCTTC.

The sample holds one count of this clone. V is TRBV7-6 and J is TRBJ2-7, with D uncertain. Germline lookup yields CDR1 SGHVS and CDR2 FNYEAQ. The CDR3 has 13 amino acids. V was cut by 5 bases and J by 0 bases, with 8 bases left in between. The CDR3 nucleotides read TGTGCCAGCAGCCGCCACACCTCCTACGAGCAGTACTTC. Translating it yields CASSRHTSYEQYF. The whole variable domain, filled in from reference TRBV7-6 and TRBJ2-7, reads GAGVSQSPRYKVTKRGQDVALRCDPISGHVSLYWYRQALGQGPEFLTYFNYEAQQDKSGLPNDRFSAERPEGSISTLTIQRTEQRDSAMYRCASSRHTSYEQYFGPGTRLTVT.

The sample holds a few counts of this clone. The gene calls are TRBV19 and TRBJ1-1, with D unresolved. This CDR3 region has 14 residues. V was shortened by 3 bases and J by 1 base, with 9 bases between the two germline ends. The germline V gene encodes CDR1 LNHDA and CDR2 SQIVND (reference sequence). The chain's CDR3 is CASSILGPNTEAFF. DNA of the CDR3: TGTGCCAGTAGTATCCTGGGCCCGAACACTGAAGCTTTCTTT.

The chain carries TRBV28 and TRBJ2-7, with a possible D match to TRBD1 (6 bases). Trimming stripped 5 bases from V and 2 bases from J, with 16 bases between. CDR3 length equals 15 residues. Germline CDR1 reads MDHEN; CDR2 reads SYDVKM. The CDR3 region is CASSPPTQGAYEQYF. CDR3 in DNA: TGTGCCAGCAGTCCGCCTACACAGGGTGCCTACGAGCAGTACTTC.

The chain carries TRBV10-3 and TRBJ1-1, with a weak D call TRBD1 (6 bases). The germline gives CDR1 ENHRY, CDR2 SYGVKD. V lost 8 bases, J lost 0 bases, and 7 bases lay in between. The CDR3 runs 12 residues. Here the CDR3 reads CAIGTMNTEAFF. In nucleotides, the CDR3 is TGTGCCATCGGGACAATGAACACTGAAGCTTTCTTT.

This sequence joins TRBV19 and TRBJ1-4; no clear D gene. Germline values: CDR1 LNHDA, CDR2 SQIVND (reference sequence). V dropped 0 bases and J dropped 9 bases, with 14 bases sitting between them. The CDR3 length is 15 residues. CDR3 region: CASSIDTGRGKKLFF. DNA for the CDR3: TGTGCCAGTAGTATAGATACCGGGAGAGGAAAAAAACTGTTTTTT.

The CDR3 loop is CASSLRGEQYF. CDR3 sequence (DNA): TGTGCCAGCAGCTTAAGGGGCGAGCAGTACTTC. The chain is built from TRBV7-6 and TRBJ2-7, with a possible D match to TRBD1 (5 bases). This CDR3 spans 11 amino acids. The germline V gene has CDR1 SGHVS and CDR2 FNYEAQ. Trimming took off 2 bases at V and 6 bases at J, with 5 bases between the two ends.

This clone was recorded a few times. At one of its ends the junction is not consistent with the germline gene, which may arise from a read error. The chain combines TRBV4-1 with TRBJ2-7, with 8 bases identical to TRBD1. The CDR3 has 16 amino acids. The germline V gene has CDR1 MGHRA and CDR2 YSYEKL. The CDR3 reads CASSQVFAGGSFEQYF. DNA for the CDR3: TGCGCCAGCAGCCAAGTGTTTGCAGGGGGCTCCTTCGAGCAGTACTTC.

The chain carries TRBV19 and TRBJ2-1; a weak D match, TRBD1 (6 bases). The germline CDR1 and CDR2 sequences are LNHDA and SQIVND (reference sequence). The CDR3 sequence is 13 residues long. With 5 bases removed from V and 9 bases from J, the gap between germline ends came to 14 bases. The CDR3 loop reads CASSQTTGSEQFF. Here the CDR3 DNA reads TGTGCCAGTAGTCAAACGACAGGAAGTGAGCAGTTCTTC.

CDR3 loop: CASRQIRNYGYTF. The CDR3 coding sequence is TGTGCCAGCAGACAGATCAGGAACTATGGCTACACCTTC. The V gene is TRBV27, the J gene TRBJ1-2; no definite D call. This CDR3 spans 13 amino acids. The ends were cut back, 6 bases at V and 2 bases at J, with 10 bases in the middle. Germline values: CDR1 MNHEY, CDR2 SMNVEV (reference sequence).

The V call is TRBV27, the J call TRBJ2-2; TRBD1 matches at 10 bases. The V and J ends lost 6 bases and 9 bases, in that order; junction bases with no gene match: 7. CDR3 size: 14 residues. The germline V gene encodes CDR1 MNHEY and CDR2 SMNVEV (reference sequence). The CDR3 loop reads CASSRTGGPRELFF. The CDR3 nucleotides are TGTGCCAGCAGCCGGACAGGGGGACCCAGGGAGCTGTTTTTT.

The V call is TRBV6-5, the J call TRBJ1-2, with no clear D. Between the trimmed V and J ends, which lost 7 bases and 7 bases, there was a span of 16 bases. From germline, CDR1 is MNHEY and CDR2 SVGAGI. CDR3 length equals 13 residues. CDR3 sequence: CASTPADLRGYTF. CDR3 bases: TGTGCCAGCACTCCCGCGGATTTGCGTGGCTACACCTTC.